This T cell receptor beta chain was found in a study of Ad26.COV2.S vaccination and SARS-CoV-2 variants. Turning to the study itself: Into the muscle, Ad26.COV2.S was dosed once or twice, 56 days apart.

As to this clone: Its specificity is unknown.

Sequencing was performed with immunoSEQ multiplex PCR; in TCRdb, only in-frame clones are kept and a portion is missing. Counted here are roughly 510,000 clones, approximately 88% occurring once; the ten biggest clones make up roughly 12%. The study, taken as a whole, reports: Relative to placebo recipients, vaccine recipients exhibited elevated spike-specific TCR breadth. Spike-specific CD8+ and CD4+ T cell responses reportedly showed substantial breadth after vaccination.

This CDR3 contains 15 residues. Germline V gene sequence: CDR1 SGHRS, CDR2 YFSETQ. The J segment lost 2 bases and the V segment lost 8 bases, leaving 12 bases of the junction unmatched. Indicated treatment: roughly 20 received Ad26.COV2.S at low or high dose, single or two shots; about 5 received placebo; per-sample allocation not given. The samples date from day 63 after the first vaccine or placebo injection. Spike of the Wuhan-strain SARS-CoV-2 was expressed by an Ad26 vector, which formed the vaccine. The source of this sequence is a person aged 18 to 59 who received the Ad26.COV2.S COVID-19 vaccine or a placebo. Sequencing used peripheral blood, obtained in a trial of Ad26.COV2.S vaccine versus placebo. The rearrangement links TRBV5-1 to TRBJ2-7, with 8 positions matching TRBD2. CDR3 in amino acids: CASRLLLAAPYEQYF. The CDR3 coding sequence is TGCGCCAGTCGTCTCTTACTAGCGGCTCCCTACGAGCAGTACTTC.